A selection of T cell receptor beta chains follows, all from one sample in a study of CD8 T cells in Susac syndrome. TCRdb redid the calling of the immunoSEQ multiplex PCR reads with MiXCR, one entry per CDR3 protein. There are about 120,000 distinct CDR3 sequences in the sample; over 90% occur only once, and about 0.14% lies in the top ten. The specimen was CD4+ T cells from PBMCs. Every receptor here comes from a human donor with Susac syndrome. Both conserved end residues are part of each CDR3. The D gene is left open where the match is weak. Size tells how often a clone was seen (once, few, many) or the class of an expanded clone, and some rows leave it out.

D: .; size: .; V: TRBV3-1; J: TRBJ1-1; DNA: TGTGCCAGCAGCAAGAGACAGGTCACTGAAGCTTTCTTT; CDR3: CASSKRQVTEAFF
D: TRBD1; size: once; V: TRBV12-3/TRBV12-4; J: TRBJ2-5; DNA: TGTGCCAGCAGTTTTGACAGGGGCGGGGAGACCCAGTACTTC; CDR3: CASSFDRGGETQYF
D: TRBD1; size: .; V: TRBV30; J: TRBJ1-5; DNA: TGTGCCTGGGACAGGGGCGGATTTGGCAATCAGCCCCAGCATTTT; CDR3: CAWDRGGFGNQPQHF
D: .; size: .; V: TRBV9; J: TRBJ2-5; DNA: TGTGCCAGCAGCCCCTCCGGGACACCTCAAGAGACCCAGTACTTC; CDR3: CASSPSGTPQETQYF
D: TRBD1; size: few; V: TRBV18; J: TRBJ1-1; DNA: TGTGCCAGCTCACCGGGACAGGGGAGCACTGAAGCTTTCTTT; CDR3: CASSPGQGSTEAFF
D: .; size: .; V: TRBV29-1; J: TRBJ2-2; DNA: TGCAGCGTTTATCAGAACACCGGGGAGCTGTTTTTT; CDR3: CSVYQNTGELFF
D: .; size: .; V: TRBV18; J: TRBJ2-1; DNA: TGTGCCAGCTCTCGCTTGCGGGACAATGAGCAGTTCTTC; CDR3: CASSRLRDNEQFF
D: .; size: .; V: TRBV29-1; J: TRBJ2-3; DNA: TGCAGCGCCTCTCCCGTAGATACGCAGTATTTT; CDR3: CSASPVDTQYF
D: TRBD1; size: .; V: TRBV7-9; J: TRBJ1-2; DNA: TGTGCCAGCAGCGCCGACAGGGAGAGTGGCTACACCTTC; CDR3: CASSADRESGYTF
D: TRBD1; size: .; V: TRBV7-9; J: TRBJ1-2; DNA: TGTGCCAGCAGCGCTCGGACAGGGCCATTAGGCTATGGCTACACCTTC; CDR3: CASSARTGPLGYGYTF
D: .; size: .; V: TRBV7-2; J: TRBJ2-5; DNA: TGTGCCAGCAGCTCTCGACAGCCCCAAGAGACCCAGTACTTC; CDR3: CASSSRQPQETQYF
D: .; size: .; V: TRBV30; J: TRBJ1-5; DNA: TGTGCCTGGAGTCCTGGGGATTATAGCAATCAGCCCCAGCATTTT; CDR3: CAWSPGDYSNQPQHF
D: TRBD2; size: .; V: TRBV30; J: TRBJ2-1; DNA: TGTGCCTGGACTGGTAGCGGGAGGGCCCATGAGCAGTTCTTC; CDR3: CAWTGSGRAHEQFF
D: TRBD2; size: .; V: TRBV15; J: TRBJ2-5; DNA: TGTGCCACCAGCACCCGACTAGCGGGAGTTCGAGAGACCCAGTACTTC; CDR3: CATSTRLAGVRETQYF
D: .; size: few; V: TRBV19; J: TRBJ2-3; DNA: TGTGCCAGTAGTCCGCGGACAGATACGCAGTATTTT; CDR3: CASSPRTDTQYF
D: TRBD1; size: .; V: TRBV25-1; J: TRBJ2-7; DNA: TGTGCCAGCAGTGACGACAGGGCTGAGCAGTACTTC; CDR3: CASSDDRAEQYF
D: TRBD2; size: once; V: TRBV11-2; J: TRBJ2-7; DNA: TGTGCCAGCAGACTAGCGGGCGGACACGAGCAGTACTTC; CDR3: CASRLAGGHEQYF
D: .; size: .; V: TRBV7-2; J: TRBJ1-1; DNA: TGTGCCAGCAGCTTAGGTGGGCCAGGTTTAAACACTGAAGCTTTCTTT; CDR3: CASSLGGPGLNTEAFF
D: TRBD1; size: .; V: TRBV30; J: TRBJ1-1; DNA: TGTGCCTGGAGTCAGGGGGCCACTGAAGCTTTCTTT; CDR3: CAWSQGATEAFF
D: .; size: .; V: TRBV18; J: TRBJ2-5; DNA: TGTGCCAGCTCATCCACAGGGAGAGAGACCCAGTACTTC; CDR3: CASSSTGRETQYF
D: TRBD1; size: .; V: TRBV30; J: TRBJ1-5; DNA: TGTGCCTGCCGAGCTAAAGACAGGGTCGGCAATCAGCCCCAGCATTTT; CDR3: CACRAKDRVGNQPQHF
D: .; size: .; V: TRBV29-1; J: TRBJ1-3; DNA: TGCAGCGCGAGTGATGACAGCTCTGGAAACACCATATATTTT; CDR3: CSASDDSSGNTIYF
D: .; size: .; V: TRBV5-4; J: TRBJ2-7; DNA: TGTGCCAGCAGCTTGTTCGCTGGCGAGCAGTACTTC; CDR3: CASSLFAGEQYF
D: TRBD1; size: .; V: TRBV29-1; J: TRBJ1-5; DNA: TGCAGCGCCACGGGACAGGGCACCAATCAGCCCCAGCATTTT; CDR3: CSATGQGTNQPQHF
D: TRBD2; size: .; V: TRBV7-3; J: TRBJ2-1; DNA: TGTGCCAGCAGCTCCACGGGACTAGCGGTAGATGAGCAGTTCTTC; CDR3: CASSSTGLAVDEQFF
D: .; size: .; V: TRBV5-1; J: TRBJ2-1; DNA: TGCGCCAGCAGGGGACCGGGATTAAATGAGCAGTTCTTC; CDR3: CASRGPGLNEQFF
D: .; size: .; V: TRBV2; J: TRBJ1-2; DNA: TGTGCCAGCACAGTGCGGACAACCTATGGCTACACCTTC; CDR3: CASTVRTTYGYTF
D: .; size: .; V: TRBV30; J: TRBJ2-1; DNA: TGTGCCTGGAGTGTAGGACTTAACGGTGAGCAGTTCTTC; CDR3: CAWSVGLNGEQFF
D: .; size: .; V: TRBV29-1; J: TRBJ2-4; DNA: TGCAGCGTTGAAGGAGGGGGGGGCAGCAAAAACATTCAGTACTTC; CDR3: CSVEGGGGSKNIQYF
D: .; size: .; V: TRBV6-5; J: TRBJ1-1; DNA: TGTGCCAGCACCACCACAGGGCCGAGCACTGAAGCTTTCTTT; CDR3: CASTTTGPSTEAFF
D: TRBD1; size: .; V: TRBV29-1; J: TRBJ2-7; DNA: TGCAGCGCCCTGGGACAGGGTAGCTCCTACGAGCAGTACTTC; CDR3: CSALGQGSSYEQYF